Presented here are 17 T cell receptor beta chains from one specimen sequenced in a study of spatial heterogeneity in lung cancer. Time point in this sample: sample taken at primary tumor resection. From the 5' RACE reads, TCRdb called clonotypes with MiXCR, one entry per CDR3 protein. The sample has 90,000 to 95,000 distinct CDR3 sequences; about 12% are singletons. The sample in question was PBMCs, obtained at surgery. All receptors derive from a male donor with early-stage non-small cell lung cancer.

The chain combines TRBV5-1 with TRBJ2-7; 9 bases map to TRBD2. The CDR3 is 15 amino acids. Looked up from germline, CDR1 is SGHRS and CDR2 is YFSETQ. The ends lost 5 bases at V and 3 bases at J; junction bases unmatched: 9. CDR3 region: CASSSTSGSSYEQYF. CDR3 bases: TGCGCCAGCAGTTCGACTAGCGGTAGTAGCTACGAGCAGTACTTC.

This clonotype showed up many times. V usage is TRBV11-1 and J usage is TRBJ2-7; D might be TRBD1 (7 bases). The CDR3 contains 15 residues. The germline V gene has CDR1 SGHAT and CDR2 FQDESV (reference sequence). V dropped 5 bases and J dropped 4 bases, with 18 bases sitting between them. The CDR3 region is CASSIPSAGGYEQYF. Written as DNA, the CDR3 is TGTGCCAGCAGCATACCCTCGGCAGGGGGGTACGAGCAGTACTTC.

In this sample, this clonotype turned up a few times. The chain combines TRBV7-9 with TRBJ2-4, with 8 positions matching TRBD1. Germline lookup yields CDR1 SEHNR and CDR2 FQNEAQ (reference sequence). The CDR3 loop spans 17 amino acids. The junction had 12 bases not matched to a gene; V was cut back by 5 bases and J by 3 bases. CDR3 in DNA: TGTGCCAGCAGCCTAAACCAGGGGGCGCTCGGCAAAAACATTCAGTACTTC. Residues: CASSLNQGALGKNIQYF.

This clonotype was counted a few times. This chain connects TRBV28 to TRBJ2-7, with D unclear. Germline values: CDR1 MDHEN, CDR2 SYDVKM. This CDR3 spans 11 amino acids. V lost 1 base to trimming and J lost 9 bases, with 7 bases between them. The CDR3 coding sequence is TGTGCCAGCAGTTTATCTGAAAGGCAGTACTTC. The encoded protein is CASSLSERQYF.

This clonotype was detected only a few times. This sequence joins TRBV7-2 and TRBJ2-7; 7 nucleotides match TRBD1. The germline V gene has CDR1 SGHTA and CDR2 FQGNSA. J was trimmed by 3 bases and V by 5 bases; bases with no gene match: 10. The CDR3 totals 15 residues. CDR3 loop: CASSPTPGQYYEQYF. The CDR3 coding sequence is TGTGCCAGCAGCCCCACTCCGGGACAGTACTACGAGCAGTACTTC.

This clonotype was recorded a few times. The chain employs TRBV29-1 and TRBJ2-2; 10 positions match TRBD1. This CDR3 has 15 residues. V was pared by 7 bases and J by 0 bases, with 5 bases of the junction left unmatched. Per germline, CDR1 SQVTM and CDR2 ANQGSEA. The CDR3 here is CSGRQGAANTGELFF. The CDR3 DNA reads as TGCAGCGGAAGACAGGGGGCCGCGAACACCGGGGAGCTGTTTTTT.

The chain recombines TRBV20-1 with TRBJ2-3, with 8 bases that match TRBD2. This CDR3 contains 16 residues. The germline V gene encodes CDR1 DFQATT and CDR2 SNEGSKA (reference sequence). V was clipped by 3 bases and J by 5 bases; unmatched bases: 13. The CDR3, as DNA: TGCAGTGCTAGGCCCTGGGGACGGGGGGGCGGAGATACGCAGTATTTT. It encodes CSARPWGRGGGDTQYF.

This clonotype is a singleton in its sample. This chain joins TRBV5-4 and TRBJ2-7, with D uncertain. CDR3 length equals 14 residues. Germline V CDR1 and CDR2: SGHNT, YYREEE (reference sequence). V gave up 0 bases and J gave up 2 bases, with 9 bases separating them. Here the CDR3 reads CASSLDLGTYEQYF. In DNA, the CDR3 is TGTGCCAGCAGCTTGGACTTGGGGACCTACGAGCAGTACTTC.

This rearrangement joins TRBV29-1 to TRBJ1-2; D is unresolved. The CDR3 has 12 amino acids. V was shortened by 4 bases and J by 2 bases, with 8 bases between the two germline ends. CDR1 is SQVTM and CDR2 is ANQGSEA in the germline V gene. CDR3 sequence: CSVGLGNYGYTF. CDR3 sequence (DNA): TGCAGCGTTGGTCTCGGCAACTATGGCTACACCTTC.

This clonotype was observed many times. An end of the junction differs from the germline gene, which may be a read error. CDR3 bases: TGTGCCAGCAGTACTGACGGGACTAGCGGGATAAATAGGGTCTTC. This encodes CASSTDGTSGINRVF. V and J are TRBV28 and TRBJ2-1; 13 bases align to TRBD2. The germline V gene has CDR1 MDHEN and CDR2 SYDVKM. The CDR3 sequence is 15 residues long.

This clonotype appeared many times. V usage is TRBV7-9 and J usage is TRBJ1-1; 7 nucleotides match TRBD1. Per germline, CDR1 SEHNR and CDR2 FQNEAQ (reference sequence). This CDR3 is 13 amino acids long. The trim removed 5 bases at V and 3 bases at J, leaving 3 bases unmatched. This chain's CDR3 is CASSRDRDTEAFF. The CDR3 nucleotides are TGTGCCAGCAGCCGGGACAGAGACACTGAAGCTTTCTTT.

The chain carries TRBV4-3 and TRBJ1-4; TRBD1 agrees at 7 bases. CDR3 length equals 16 residues. Germline assignment: CDR1 LGHNA and CDR2 YSLEER. Trimming at V came to 4 bases and at J to 0 bases, leaving 5 bases not matched to a gene. The CDR3 coding sequence is TGCGCCAGCAGCCCCACAGGGGACGCAACTAATGAAAAACTGTTTTTT. Protein: CASSPTGDATNEKLFF.

The rearrangement links TRBV9 to TRBJ2-7, with TRBD2 matching 11 bases. The V gene end was trimmed by 3 bases and the J gene end by 5 bases; junction bases not matched to a gene: 4. CDR1 SGDLS and CDR2 YYNGEE come from the germline V gene. The CDR3 has 14 residues. The CDR3, as DNA: TGTGCCAGCAGCGGACTAGCGGGGTTACACGAGCAGTACTTC. This codes for CASSGLAGLHEQYF.

The rearrangement joins TRBV9 to TRBJ1-2; perhaps TRBD1 as D (5 bases). The CDR3 is 16 amino acids. Trimming stripped 0 bases from V and 3 bases from J, with 15 bases between. CDR1 SGDLS and CDR2 YYNGEE come from the germline V gene. The DNA for the CDR3 is TGTGCCAGCAGCGTAGATAGGGACCGAGATTACTATGGCTACACCTTC. Translating it yields CASSVDRDRDYYGYTF.

The chain couples TRBV20-1 to TRBJ2-3; 12 bases fit TRBD2. The V segment lost 2 bases and the J segment 0 bases; nucleotides outside the gene matches: 6. The CDR3 totals 17 residues. The germline V gene has CDR1 DFQATT and CDR2 SNEGSKA (reference sequence). CDR3: CSARLAGGSPSTDTQYF. In DNA form, the CDR3 reads TGCAGTGCTAGACTAGCGGGGGGGTCCCCTAGCACAGATACGCAGTATTTT.

This clonotype was counted between two and nine times. The chain employs TRBV29-1 and TRBJ2-3, with 13 bases aligning to TRBD2. Trimming at V came to 4 bases and at J to 2 bases, leaving 9 bases not matched to a gene. The germline gives CDR1 SQVTM, CDR2 ANQGSEA. CDR3 length: 17 residues. The CDR3 region is CSVGSPGLAGHTDTQYF. The CDR3, as DNA: TGCAGCGTTGGCTCGCCGGGACTAGCGGGACACACAGATACGCAGTATTTT.

This clonotype showed up just a few times. The chain combines TRBV29-1 with TRBJ2-7, with a possible D match to TRBD1 (6 bases). V lost 7 bases and J 4 bases, leaving 14 bases between the germline ends. The germline V gene encodes CDR1 SQVTM and CDR2 ANQGSEA. The CDR3 loop spans 12 amino acids. CDR3 coding DNA: TGCAGCGCGGGCAGGGGTTTATACGAGCAGTACTTC. Amino acid sequence: CSAGRGLYEQYF.